This T cell receptor beta chain was retrieved from a study of Ad26.COV2.S vaccination and SARS-CoV-2 variants. Study-level background: Intramuscular Ad26.COV2.S at 5x10^10 or 1x10^11 viral particles.

Sample treatment: around 19 received Ad26.COV2.S at low or high dose, single or two shots; 5 received placebo; per-sample allocation not given. Specimen acquisition occurred on day 63 following the initial vaccine or placebo injection. V lost 3 bases, J lost 4 bases, and 16 bases lay in between. The CDR3 has 15 amino acids. Germline-derived CDR1 and CDR2 are MGHRA and YSYEKL. Method: immunoSEQ multiplex PCR; TCRdb's copy keeps in-frame clones and lacks some. The repertoire holds hundreds of thousands of clones, with around 92% as singletons. The chain links TRBV4-1 to TRBJ2-7; the D is unclear. This receptor was taken from a person between 18 and 65 years old who received the Ad26.COV2.S COVID-19 vaccine or a placebo. Specimen: peripheral blood, collected in a trial of Ad26.COV2.S vaccine versus placebo. CDR3 nucleotide sequence: TGCGCCAGCAGCCACGGACCGATCCCAAGGTACGAGCAGTACTTC. This codes for CASSHGPIPRYEQYF.